This T cell receptor beta chain derives from a study of blood T cells in healthy people across ages. The CDR3 consists of 17 residues. Trimming took 6 bases from V and 4 from J; bases not matched to a gene: 10. The germline CDR1 and CDR2 sequences are SNHLY and FYNNEI. The authors ran a second PCR of roughly 6 to 11 cycles using a sample-barcoded 5' primer and a J-beta primer mix. MiXCR, applied by TCRdb to the 5' RACE reads, yields one record per CDR3 protein. The profile covers approximately 830,000 distinct CDR3 sequences, with around two thirds appearing a single time and approximately 30% taken by the ten largest.

The sequenced material came from blood. The receptor comes from a man in his thirties or forties in good health. J is TRBJ2-3 and V is TRBV2; 13 nucleotides agree with TRBD2. CDR3 sequence (DNA): TGTGCCAGCAGCGGCCGAGGACTAGCGGGGGATGCAGATACGCAGTATTTT. Its protein product is CASSGRGLAGDADTQYF.